Below are 21 T cell receptor beta chains sequenced from a single sample in a study of CD8+CD57+ T cells in acquired aplastic anemia. The use of genomic DNA as template underpinned the TCR beta VDJ and CDR3 profiling. TCRdb reprocessed the reads via MiXCR and lists one record per CDR3 protein. The data contain 250,000 to 350,000 distinct CDR3 sequences, around 60% of them singletons. Sequenced material: sorted CD4+, CD8+, or CD8+CD57+ T cells (not recorded which) from PBMCs. All receptors come from a human donor with severe aplastic anemia or a healthy control (not recorded which).

In this sample, this clonotype turned up a few times. The chain uses TRBV10-3 and TRBJ2-3; a possible D gene is TRBD2 (7 bases). The CDR3 spans 16 residues. Trimming shortened V by 4 bases and J by 1 base, and 15 bases separated the two germline ends. Germline assignment: CDR1 ENHRY and CDR2 SYGVKD. The CDR3 protein is CAISVGTGRGTDTQYF. The CDR3, as DNA: TGTGCCATCAGTGTGGGAACAGGGAGGGGCACAGATACGCAGTATTTT.

The J gene is TRBJ2-1, the V gene TRBV20-1, with 12 nucleotides matching TRBD2. The CDR3 length is 12 residues. In germline, CDR1 is DFQATT, CDR2 SNEGSKA (reference sequence). V shed 3 bases and J 16 bases; nucleotides not matched to a gene: 7. The CDR3 is CSASRLAGGQFF. CDR3 sequence (DNA): TGCAGTGCTAGTCGTCTAGCGGGGGGGCAATTCTTC.

This clonotype has a single count. The chain couples TRBV5-1 to TRBJ1-1; D gene uncertain. Trimming took off 0 bases at V and 0 bases at J, with 6 bases between the two ends. Germline V gene data show CDR1 as SGHRS and CDR2 as YFSETQ. This CDR3 is built from 14 residues. The CDR3 is CASSLDTLNTEAFF. The CDR3 nucleotides read TGCGCCAGCAGCTTGGACACCCTGAACACTGAAGCTTTCTTT.

This clonotype occurred many times. The V gene is TRBV9, the J gene TRBJ1-6; 7 nucleotides agree with TRBD1. In germline, CDR1 is SGDLS, CDR2 YYNGEE. The CDR3 runs to 14 residues. Trimming cost V 6 bases and J 8 bases; bases outside gene matches: 8. CDR3 sequence: CASNRQGSDSPLHF. The CDR3 coding sequence is TGTGCCAGCAACCGACAGGGAAGCGATTCACCCCTCCACTTT. Based on the CDR3 plus reference TRBV9 and TRBJ1-6, the full variable domain is DSGVTQTPKHLITATGQRVTLRCSPRSGDLSVYWYQQSLDQGLQFLIQYYNGEERAKGNILERFSAQQFPDLHSELNLSSLELGDSALYFCASNRQGSDSPLHFGNGTRLTVT.

This sequence joins TRBV20-1 and TRBJ1-2, with 7 nucleotides matching TRBD1. The CDR3 sequence is 16 residues long. Germline V gene sequence: CDR1 DFQATT, CDR2 SNEGSKA (reference sequence). V lost 4 bases and J lost 1; bases outside the gene matches: 12. CDR3 residues: CSATSRGQRFNYGYTF. CDR3 sequence (DNA): TGCAGTGCTACCTCTAGGGGACAGCGATTTAACTATGGCTACACCTTC.

This clonotype was seen many times. The chain uses TRBV4-2 and TRBJ1-6; unclear D gene. Per germline, CDR1 LGHNA and CDR2 YNFKEQ. The CDR3 runs to 17 residues. V was trimmed by 0 bases and J by 0 bases, leaving 9 bases between them. CDR3 DNA: TGTGCCAGCAGCCAAGATACGGGGAGCTCCTATAATTCACCCCTCCACTTT. Its protein is CASSQDTGSSYNSPLHF.

Only a few counts were recorded for this clonotype. This chain connects TRBV25-1 to TRBJ2-5, with TRBD1 matching 9 bases. Germline trimming cut 3 bases from V and 1 base from J; bases unmatched to any gene: 3. The CDR3 is 15 amino acids. CDR1 and CDR2 (germline): MGHDK, SYGVNS. The DNA for the CDR3 is TGTGCCAGCAGTGATCCGGGACAGGGCCAAGAGACCCAGTACTTC. Translated: CASSDPGQGQETQYF. The full variable domain, with the rest looked up from reference TRBV25-1 and TRBJ2-5, is EADIYQTPRYLVIGTGKKITLECSQTMGHDKMYWYQQDPGMELHLIHYSYGVNSTEKGDLSSESTVSRIRTEHFPLTLESARPSHTSQYLCASSDPGQGQETQYFGPGTRLLVL.

The table lists this clonotype with many counts. V and J are TRBV6-6 and TRBJ2-2; 7 nucleotides match TRBD2. The CDR3 is 15 amino acids. Trimming cost V 6 bases and J 1 base; bases outside gene matches: 5. The germline CDR1 and CDR2 sequences are MNHNY and SVGAGI (reference sequence). The CDR3 bases are TGTGCCAGCAGACCACTAGCGCTGAACACCGGGGAGCTGTTTTTT. Protein sequence: CASRPLALNTGELFF.

The chain joins TRBV7-9 to TRBJ2-7, with a weak D call TRBD1 (6 bases). CDR3 length equals 14 residues. Germline CDR1 is SEHNR and CDR2 is FQNEAQ (reference sequence). Trimming took 5 bases from V and 2 from J, leaving 13 bases between them. CDR3 coding DNA: TGTGCCAGCAGCGCCCCGGGACAAGCCTACGAGCAGTACTTC. Translated, it gives CASSAPGQAYEQYF.

This clonotype was seen only a few times. The chain links TRBV20-1 to TRBJ2-5, with D perhaps given as TRBD1 or TRBD2 (5 bases each). Trimming pared 1 base from V and 2 bases from J, leaving 11 bases between. This CDR3 is 14 amino acids long. Germline V CDR1 and CDR2: DFQATT, SNEGSKA (reference sequence). The CDR3 reads CSARGGTEQETQYF. CDR3 bases: TGCAGTGCTAGAGGGGGGACGGAACAAGAGACCCAGTACTTC.

This clonotype has at least ten counts. The chain uses TRBV2 and TRBJ1-2; D might be TRBD1 (6 bases). The CDR3 is made up of 12 amino acids. Germline CDR1 and CDR2: SNHLY and FYNNEI. V lost 6 bases and J 6 bases, leaving 11 bases between the germline ends. In nucleotides, the CDR3 is TGTGCCAGCAGCGAGGGGGGGGATGGCTACACCTTC. As protein: CASSEGGDGYTF. Combining the CDR3 with reference TRBV2 and TRBJ1-2 gives the whole variable domain EPEVTQTPSHQVTQMGQEVILRCVPISNHLYFYWYRQILGQKVEFLVSFYNNEISEKSEIFDDQFSVERPDGSNFTLKIRSTKLEDSAMYFCASSEGGDGYTFGSGTRLTVV.

The genes are TRBV12-5 and TRBJ1-2, with no clear D. This CDR3 contains 14 residues. Germline V lookup: CDR1 LGHNT, CDR2 FRNRAP. CDR3 in amino acids: CASSLAQGNYGYTF. CDR3 DNA sequence: TGTGCCAGCAGTTTAGCACAAGGAAACTATGGCTACACCTTC.

A remark on this clonotype: The germline gene is not matched at one end of the junction; a read error may be the cause. This rearrangement joins TRBV7-9 to TRBJ2-6; possibly TRBD2 for D (7 bases). Germline-derived CDR1 and CDR2 are SEHNR and FQNEAQ (reference sequence). This CDR3 has 14 amino acids. CDR3 protein: CASSLQRGGNVLTF. In DNA form, the CDR3 reads TGTGCCAGCAGCCTCCAGAGGGGGGGCAACGTCCTGACTTTC.

As DNA, the CDR3 is TGCAGTGCTAGCCTTGTCCCTCAGAAAGAGACCCAGTACTTC. This encodes CSASLVPQKETQYF. The chain recombines TRBV20-1 with TRBJ2-5; D not resolved. Trimming took off 3 bases at V and 3 bases at J, with 14 bases between the two ends. The CDR3 loop spans 14 amino acids. Looked up from germline, CDR1 is DFQATT and CDR2 is SNEGSKA (reference sequence).

This sequence joins TRBV19 and TRBJ1-2, with a possible D match to TRBD1 (6 bases). Germline V gene sequence: CDR1 LNHDA, CDR2 SQIVND (reference sequence). CDR3 length: 15 amino acids. The V end lost 6 bases, the J end lost 4 bases, and 18 bases lay between the germline ends. The DNA for the CDR3 is TGTGCCAGTAGCCATACTACGGGACACTTCTATGGCTACACCTTC. Its translation is CASSHTTGHFYGYTF.

This clonotype was detected ten times or more. V usage is TRBV9 and J usage is TRBJ2-7; 10 bases fit TRBD2. This CDR3 is built from 14 residues. Per germline, CDR1 SGDLS and CDR2 YYNGEE. J lost 5 bases, V lost 2 bases, and 4 bases had no gene match. The CDR3 loop is CASSVWTSGHEQYF. CDR3 sequence (DNA): TGTGCCAGCAGCGTTTGGACTAGCGGCCACGAGCAGTACTTC.

The chain has TRBV10-3 and TRBJ2-1; D uncertain. The CDR3 has 19 residues. Germline V CDR1 and CDR2: ENHRY, SYGVKD. Trimming removed 4 bases from V and 0 bases from J, with 22 bases in between. CDR3 amino acids: CAISVASSYGPSSYNEQFF. In DNA, the CDR3 is TGTGCCATCAGTGTTGCCAGCAGTTATGGACCAAGCTCCTACAATGAGCAGTTCTTC.

This clonotype was detected ten times or more. The chain joins TRBV5-1 to TRBJ1-1; TRBD1 matches 7 bases. The CDR3 covers 16 residues. CDR1 is SGHRS, CDR2 YFSETQ, per germline. Germline trimming cut 0 bases from V and 3 bases from J; bases unmatched to any gene: 8. As DNA, the CDR3 is TGCGCCAGCAGCTTGGCTACAGGGGCATGGGACACTGAAGCTTTCTTT. Translating gives CASSLATGAWDTEAFF.

There are many counts of this clonotype. V usage is TRBV18 and J usage is TRBJ2-7; D is unclear. This CDR3 has 14 residues. Trimming removed 2 bases at V and 7 bases at J, with 15 bases between. Germline values: CDR1 KGHSH, CDR2 LQKENI. CDR3 DNA sequence: TGTGCCAGCTCACCAACGGGTACATTTCGAGAGCAGTACTTC. This codes for CASSPTGTFREQYF.

This clonotype was observed a few times. A much bigger clone sits one base away, suggesting this may be a read error. CDR3 loop: CASRLGSNQPQRF. The CDR3 nucleotides are TGTGCCAGTCGTCTCGGAAGCAATCAGCCCCAGCGTTTT. The rearrangement uses TRBV19 and TRBJ1-5; the D is unclear. Germline CDR1 reads LNHDA; CDR2 reads SQIVND (reference sequence). The CDR3 runs to 13 residues.

This chain uses TRBV20-1 with TRBJ2-7; 9 nucleotides align to TRBD2. The J call may be mistaken, given a closer DNA end match to TRBJ2-1. Germline loops: CDR1 DFQATT, CDR2 SNEGSKA (reference sequence). There are 13 residues in the CDR3. The CDR3 loop reads CSASLLAGYEQFF. CDR3 DNA sequence: TGCAGTGCTAGTCTACTAGCGGGCTATGAGCAGTTCTTC.